The sequence of this TCR beta chain was determined in a study of T-cell memory formation after mild COVID-19. Study background: Across donors, TCR clusters were largely donor specific. Study-level results: SARS-CoV-2 specificity was not confirmed for second-wave clones peaking on day 37. While clones contracting from day 15 to 85 were balanced between CD4 and CD8, later expanders leaned CD4+.

Each CDR3 protein is one row after TCRdb ran MiXCR on the 5' RACE reads. The sample lists some 450,000 distinct CDR3 sequences; 15% to 25% were seen once. The CDR3 loop spans 16 amino acids. The V gene's germline CDR1 is SGHRS and CDR2 YFSETQ. J gave up 0 bases and V 1 base, and 6 bases lay outside the gene matches. In its sample, this clonotype was seen a few times. The antigen remains unidentified. The sequenced sample was PBMCs or a T cell subset sorted from them (not recorded which). The receptor's source is an adult woman who had mild COVID-19 (a few samples of this study predate the infection). Cell type and time point are not known. The chain links TRBV5-1 to TRBJ2-7; 8 nucleotides align to TRBD2. Here the CDR3 reads CASSLPSGGLSYEQYF. For the CDR3, the DNA is TGCGCCAGCAGCTTGCCAAGCGGGGGACTCTCCTACGAGCAGTACTTC.